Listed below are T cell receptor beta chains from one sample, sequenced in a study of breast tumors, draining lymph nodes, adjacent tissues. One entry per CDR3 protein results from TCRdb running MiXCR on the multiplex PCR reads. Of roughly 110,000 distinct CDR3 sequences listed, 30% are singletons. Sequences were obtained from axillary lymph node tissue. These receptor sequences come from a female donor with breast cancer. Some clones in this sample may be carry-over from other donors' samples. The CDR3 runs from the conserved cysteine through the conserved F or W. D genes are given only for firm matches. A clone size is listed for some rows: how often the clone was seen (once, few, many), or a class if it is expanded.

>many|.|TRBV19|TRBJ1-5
TGTGCCAGTAGTTATGCTATTGGGGCAAATAGCAATCAGCCCCAGCATTTT
CASSYAIGANSNQPQHF
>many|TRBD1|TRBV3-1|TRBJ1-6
TGTGCCAGCAGCCGAGGGGGACAGAGTAAATCACCCCTCCACTTT
CASSRGGQSKSPLHF
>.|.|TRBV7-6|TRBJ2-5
TGTGCCAGCAGCCTCACACCGGGGGAGGAGACCCAGTACTTC
CASSLTPGEETQYF
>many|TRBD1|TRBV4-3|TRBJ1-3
TGCGCCAGCAGCCAAGATATGCAGTTGGACAGGGGTAAGGGAAACACCATATATTTT
CASSQDMQLDRGKGNTIYF
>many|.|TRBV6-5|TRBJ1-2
TGTGCCAGCAGTCACTCGAACCGGGGGCCAAGCTATGGCTACACCTTC
CASSHSNRGPSYGYTF
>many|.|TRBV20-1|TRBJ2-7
TGCAGTGCTAGACGTCTCGGATTCTACGAGCAGTACTTC
CSARRLGFYEQYF
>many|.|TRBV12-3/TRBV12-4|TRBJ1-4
TGTGCCAGCAGCTTAGTAGGCAGGGGCCTTCATGCAACTAATGAAAAACTGTTTTTT
CASSLVGRGLHATNEKLFF
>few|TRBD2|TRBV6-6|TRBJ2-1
TGTGCCAGCAGTCACTCGTTTCCGGGGGGGCTCGACAATGAGCAGTTCTTC
CASSHSFPGGLDNEQFF
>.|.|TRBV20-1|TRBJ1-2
TGCAGCGTTGCCGATAACTATGGCTACACCTTC
CSVADNYGYTF
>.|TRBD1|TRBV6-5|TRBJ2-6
TGTGCCAGCAGCAGGGACAGGGCCGGGGCCAACGTCCTGACTTTC
CASSRDRAGANVLTF
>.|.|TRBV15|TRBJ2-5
TGTGCCACCAGCATCCCGGGACTCCTACGGGAGACCCAGTACTTC
CATSIPGLLRETQYF
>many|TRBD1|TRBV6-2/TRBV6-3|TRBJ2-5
TGTGCCAGCAGGGCCGGGACAGGGAAAGAGACCCAGTACTTC
CASRAGTGKETQYF
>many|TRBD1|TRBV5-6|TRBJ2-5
TGTGCCAGCAGCCGGGACAGGGGAGAGACCCAGTACTTC
CASSRDRGETQYF
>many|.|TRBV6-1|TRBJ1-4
TGTGCCAGCAGTTCCCTCTGGCGGGAAAAACTGTTTTTT
CASSSLWREKLFF
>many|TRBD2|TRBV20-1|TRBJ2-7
TGCAGTGCTAGAGGCGGGAGGGCCTCCTACGAGCAGTACTTC
CSARGGRASYEQYF
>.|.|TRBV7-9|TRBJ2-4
TGTGTCAGCAGCTCTGGGGAATCTGGCAAAAACATTCAGCACTTC
CVSSSGESGKNIQHF
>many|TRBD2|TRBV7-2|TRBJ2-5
TGTGCCAGCAGCCATCAACTAGCGGGGGGGCAAGAGACCCAGTACTTC
CASSHQLAGGQETQYF
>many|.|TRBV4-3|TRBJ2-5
TGCGCCAGCAGCCAAGGACAGACAGAGACCCAGTACTTC
CASSQGQTETQYF
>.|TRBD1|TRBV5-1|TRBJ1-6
TGCGCCAGCAGCTCCAACAGGGGTTCACCCCTCCACTTT
CASSSNRGSPLHF
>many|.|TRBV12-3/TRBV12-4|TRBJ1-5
TGTGCCAGCACCATGGGGTCAGGTAGCAATCAGCCCCAGCATTTT
CASTMGSGSNQPQHF
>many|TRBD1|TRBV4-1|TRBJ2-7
TGCGCCAGCAGCCAACCGGACAGGGACGAGCAGTACTTC
CASSQPDRDEQYF
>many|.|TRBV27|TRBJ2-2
TGTGCCAGCAGTTTATATTTACAAAAAGGGAACACCGGGGAGCTGTTTTTT
CASSLYLQKGNTGELFF
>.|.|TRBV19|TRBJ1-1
TGTACCAGTAGGGGGAGCACTGAAGCTTTCTTT
CTSRGSTEAFF
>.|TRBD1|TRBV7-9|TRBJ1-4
TGTGCCAGCAGCGAAGGACAGGGCGAAAAACTGTTTTTT
CASSEGQGEKLFF
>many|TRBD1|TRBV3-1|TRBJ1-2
TGTGCCAGCAGCCAAAGCGAGACAGGGCCCTATGGCTACACCTTC
CASSQSETGPYGYTF
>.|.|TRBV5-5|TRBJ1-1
TGTGCCAGCAGCTTGTGGGATACTGAAGCTTTCTTT
CASSLWDTEAFF
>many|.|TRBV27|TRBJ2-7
TGTGCCAGCAGACTAAACAAGGGCTACGAGCAGTACTTC
CASRLNKGYEQYF
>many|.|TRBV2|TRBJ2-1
TGTGCCAGCAGTGAAGCGCTTGCGTGGGTCTCCTACAATGAGCAGTTCTTC
CASSEALAWVSYNEQFF
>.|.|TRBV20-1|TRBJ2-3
TGCAGTGCGTCCGTGGATACGCAGTATTTT
CSASVDTQYF
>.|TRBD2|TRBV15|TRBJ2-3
TGTGCCACCAGCAGAGAGGGACTAGCGGGAGGATTAATCGGAGATACGCAGTATTTT
CATSREGLAGGLIGDTQYF
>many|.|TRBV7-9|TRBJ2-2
TGTGCCAGCAGATTAACGAGAGGGAACACCGGGGAGCTGTTTTTT
CASRLTRGNTGELFF
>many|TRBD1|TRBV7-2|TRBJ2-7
TGTGCCAGCAGCGGCAGGGGGCCGGCCTACGAGCAGTACTTC
CASSGRGPAYEQYF
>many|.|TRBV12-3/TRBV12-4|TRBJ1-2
TGTGCCAGCAGAGGCGGGGCCGGCTACACCTTC
CASRGGAGYTF
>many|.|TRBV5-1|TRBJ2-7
TGCGCCAGCAGCCCCAGATCGACAGTAGACTACGAGCAGTACTTC
CASSPRSTVDYEQYF
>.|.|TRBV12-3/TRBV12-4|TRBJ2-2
TGTGCCAGCAGTCCCGGACAGATGAACACCGGGGAGCTGTTTTTT
CASSPGQMNTGELFF
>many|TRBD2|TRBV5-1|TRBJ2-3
TGCGCCAGCAGCTTGGGGGCGGGAGTCACAGATACGCAGTATTTT
CASSLGAGVTDTQYF
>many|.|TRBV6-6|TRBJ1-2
TGTGCCAGCAGTCACGGGGCGGAGGTACCTAACTATGGCTACACCTTC
CASSHGAEVPNYGYTF
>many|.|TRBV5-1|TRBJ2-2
TGCGCCAGCAGCTTGGGAACGCGAGGGGCTTACACCGGGGAGCTGTTTTTT
CASSLGTRGAYTGELFF
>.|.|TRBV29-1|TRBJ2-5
TGCAGCTTGGAGCTATCCCCAGAGACCCAGTACTTC
CSLELSPETQYF
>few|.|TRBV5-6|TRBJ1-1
TGTGCCAGCAGCTACGATGGGGAAACTGAAGCTTTCTTT
CASSYDGETEAFF
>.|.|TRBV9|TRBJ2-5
TGTGCCAGCAGCGTGGGACGCGGGGTAGAGACCCAGTACTTC
CASSVGRGVETQYF
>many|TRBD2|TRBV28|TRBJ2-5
TGTGCCAGCAGGGAGCGGGCGGGGGGAAAGACCCAGTACTTC
CASRERAGGKTQYF
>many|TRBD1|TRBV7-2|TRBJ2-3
TGTGCCAGCAGCTTTCGGGACAGGGGCACAGATACGCAGTATTTT
CASSFRDRGTDTQYF
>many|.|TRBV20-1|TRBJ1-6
TGCAGTGCTTCAAGGGGAGGCGATAATTCACCCCTCCACTTT
CSASRGGDNSPLHF
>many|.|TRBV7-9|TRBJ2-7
TGTGCCAGCAGCTCGGACGCTTTGGTCCACGAGCAGTACTTC
CASSSDALVHEQYF
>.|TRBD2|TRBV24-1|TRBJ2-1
TGTGCCACCAGGGGGACTAGCGGGGGAAATGAGCAGTTCTTC
CATRGTSGGNEQFF
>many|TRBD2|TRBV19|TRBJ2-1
TGTGCCAGTAGTAACCGACTAGCGGGGTACAATGAGCAGTTCTTC
CASSNRLAGYNEQFF
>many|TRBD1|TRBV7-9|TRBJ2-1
TGTGCCAGCAGCTTAGTCCGTTCGGGACAGGGTAAAACACATGAGCAGTTCTTC
CASSLVRSGQGKTHEQFF
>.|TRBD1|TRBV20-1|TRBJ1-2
TGCAGCGCTAGAGCGACGGACAGGAGCTATGGCTACACCTTC
CSARATDRSYGYTF
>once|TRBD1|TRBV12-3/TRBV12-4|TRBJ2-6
TGTGCCAGCAGTTTAGCGGGACAGGGGGCTATTGGGGCCAACGTCCTGACTTTC
CASSLAGQGAIGANVLTF
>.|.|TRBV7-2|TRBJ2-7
TGTGCCAGCAGCACGGGACTGCTTGGCCCCTACGAGCAGTACTTC
CASSTGLLGPYEQYF
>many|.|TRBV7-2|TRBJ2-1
TGTGCCAGCACCTACAATGAGCAGTTCTTC
CASTYNEQFF
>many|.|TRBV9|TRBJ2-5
TGTGCCAGCAGCGTAGCTGGGGGCCTCGGGGAGACCCAGTACTTC
CASSVAGGLGETQYF
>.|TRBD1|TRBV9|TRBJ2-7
TGTGCCAGCAGCGGACTACAGGGGAATCATTACGAGCCGTACTTC
CASSGLQGNHYEPYF